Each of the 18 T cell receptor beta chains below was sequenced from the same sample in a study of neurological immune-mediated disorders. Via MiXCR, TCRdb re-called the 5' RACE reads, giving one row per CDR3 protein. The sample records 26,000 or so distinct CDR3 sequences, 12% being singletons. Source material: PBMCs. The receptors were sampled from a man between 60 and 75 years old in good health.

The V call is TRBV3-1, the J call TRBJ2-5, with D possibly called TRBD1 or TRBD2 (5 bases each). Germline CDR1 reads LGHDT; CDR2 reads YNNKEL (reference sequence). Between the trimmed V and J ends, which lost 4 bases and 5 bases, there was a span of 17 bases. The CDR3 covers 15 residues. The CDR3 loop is CASSPGPSYRETQYF. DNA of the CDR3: TGTGCCAGCAGCCCGGGACCCTCATACCGGGAGACCCAGTACTTC.

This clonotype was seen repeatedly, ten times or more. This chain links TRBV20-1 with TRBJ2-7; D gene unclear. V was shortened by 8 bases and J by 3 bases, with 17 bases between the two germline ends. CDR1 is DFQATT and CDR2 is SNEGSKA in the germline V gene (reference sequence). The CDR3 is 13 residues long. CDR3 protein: CSPLSATLYEQYF. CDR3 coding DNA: TGCAGTCCCCTAAGCGCAACACTCTACGAGCAGTACTTC.

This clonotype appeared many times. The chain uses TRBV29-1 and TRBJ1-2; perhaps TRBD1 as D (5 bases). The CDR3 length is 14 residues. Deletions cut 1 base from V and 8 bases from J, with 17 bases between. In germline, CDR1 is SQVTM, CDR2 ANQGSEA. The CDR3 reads CSVEVSRVGDGYTF. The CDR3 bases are TGCAGCGTTGAAGTGAGCAGGGTGGGGGACGGCTACACCTTC.

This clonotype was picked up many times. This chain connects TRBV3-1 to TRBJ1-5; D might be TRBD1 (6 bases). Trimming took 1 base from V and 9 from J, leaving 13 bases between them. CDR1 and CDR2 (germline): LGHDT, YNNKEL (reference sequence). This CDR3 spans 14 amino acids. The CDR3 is CASSQGTDLWPQHF. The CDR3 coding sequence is TGTGCCAGCAGCCAAGGGACAGACTTGTGGCCCCAGCATTTT.

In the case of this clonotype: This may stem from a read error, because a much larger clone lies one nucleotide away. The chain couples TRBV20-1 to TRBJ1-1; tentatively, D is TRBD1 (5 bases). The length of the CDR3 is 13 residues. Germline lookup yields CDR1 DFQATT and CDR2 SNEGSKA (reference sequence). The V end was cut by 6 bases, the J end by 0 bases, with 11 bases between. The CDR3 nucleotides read TGCAGTGCCGCGGGGCCCTTGAACACTGAAGCTTTCTTT. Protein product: CSAAGPLNTEAFF.

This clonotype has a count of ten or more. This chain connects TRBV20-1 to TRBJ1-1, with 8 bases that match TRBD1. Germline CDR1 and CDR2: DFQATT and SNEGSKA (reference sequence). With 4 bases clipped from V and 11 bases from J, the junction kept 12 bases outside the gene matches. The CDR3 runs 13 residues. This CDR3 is CSANGQGDGMAFF. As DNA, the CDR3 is TGCAGTGCTAACGGACAGGGCGATGGGATGGCTTTCTTT.

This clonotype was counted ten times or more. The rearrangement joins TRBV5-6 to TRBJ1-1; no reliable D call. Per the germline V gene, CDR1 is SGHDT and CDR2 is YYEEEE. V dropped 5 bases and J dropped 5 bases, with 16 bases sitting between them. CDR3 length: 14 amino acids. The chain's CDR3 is CASSSELVRTEAFF. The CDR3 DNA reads TGTGCCAGCAGTAGCGAGCTGGTGCGTACTGAAGCTTTCTTT.

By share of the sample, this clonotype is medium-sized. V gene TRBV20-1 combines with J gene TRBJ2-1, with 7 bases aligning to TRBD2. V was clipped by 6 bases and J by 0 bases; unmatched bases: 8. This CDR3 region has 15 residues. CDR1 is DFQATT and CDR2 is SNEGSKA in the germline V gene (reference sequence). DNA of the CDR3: TGCAGTGCCAGTAGCGGGCCGAGCTCCTACAATGAGCAGTTCTTC. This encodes CSASSGPSSYNEQFF.

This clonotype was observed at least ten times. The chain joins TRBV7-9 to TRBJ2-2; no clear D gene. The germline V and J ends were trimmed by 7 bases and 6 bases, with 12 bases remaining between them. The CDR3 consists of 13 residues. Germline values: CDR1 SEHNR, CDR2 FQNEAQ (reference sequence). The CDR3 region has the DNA TGTGCCAGCAAGGATTCGGTTGCCGGGGAGCTGTTTTTT. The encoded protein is CASKDSVAGELFF.

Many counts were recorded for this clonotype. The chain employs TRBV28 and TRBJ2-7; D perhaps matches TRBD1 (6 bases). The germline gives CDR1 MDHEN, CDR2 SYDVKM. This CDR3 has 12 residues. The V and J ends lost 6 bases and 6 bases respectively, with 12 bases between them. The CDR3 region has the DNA TGTGCCAGCAGCCCAGACAGGCCCGAGCAGTACTTC. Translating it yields CASSPDRPEQYF.

Here the CDR3 reads CSVEDRGWPQETQYF. The CDR3 bases are TGCAGCGTTGAAGATCGTGGCTGGCCCCAAGAGACCCAGTACTTC. The chain couples TRBV29-1 to TRBJ2-5; unclear D gene. The CDR3 sequence is 15 residues long. Trimming pared 0 bases from V and 1 base from J, leaving 12 bases between. Germline-derived CDR1 and CDR2 are SQVTM and ANQGSEA.

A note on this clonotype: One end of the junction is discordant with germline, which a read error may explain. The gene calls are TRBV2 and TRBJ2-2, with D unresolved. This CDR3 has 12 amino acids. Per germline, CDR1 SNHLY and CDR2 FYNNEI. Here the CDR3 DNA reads TGTCCCAGCATCCGGGTGACCGGGGAGCTGTTTTTT. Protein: CPSIRVTGELFF.

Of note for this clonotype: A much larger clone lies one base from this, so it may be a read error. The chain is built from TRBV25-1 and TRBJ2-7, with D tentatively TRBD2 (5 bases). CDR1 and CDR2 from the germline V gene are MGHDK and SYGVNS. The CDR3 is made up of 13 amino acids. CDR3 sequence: CASSSGNLYEEYF. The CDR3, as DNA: TGTGCCAGCAGTTCGGGGAATCTCTACGAGGAGTACTTC.

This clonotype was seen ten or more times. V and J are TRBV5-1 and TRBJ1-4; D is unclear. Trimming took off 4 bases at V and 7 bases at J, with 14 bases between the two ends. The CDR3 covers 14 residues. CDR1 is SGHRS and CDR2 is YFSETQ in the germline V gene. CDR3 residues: CASSVKYPGEKLFF. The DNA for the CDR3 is TGCGCCAGCAGCGTGAAGTACCCCGGTGAAAAACTGTTTTTT.

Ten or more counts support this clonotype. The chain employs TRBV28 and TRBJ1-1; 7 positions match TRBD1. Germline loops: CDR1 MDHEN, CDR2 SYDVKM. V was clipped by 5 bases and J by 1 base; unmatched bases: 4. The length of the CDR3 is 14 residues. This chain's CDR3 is CASSRAGGNTEAFF. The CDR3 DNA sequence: TGTGCCAGCAGTCGGGCAGGGGGGAACACTGAAGCTTTCTTT. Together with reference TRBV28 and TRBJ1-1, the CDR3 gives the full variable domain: DVKVTQSSRYLVKRTGEKVFLECVQDMDHENMFWYRQDPGLGLRLIYFSYDVKMKEKGDIPEGYSVSREKKERFSLILESASTNQTSMYLCASSRAGGNTEAFFGQGTRLTVV.

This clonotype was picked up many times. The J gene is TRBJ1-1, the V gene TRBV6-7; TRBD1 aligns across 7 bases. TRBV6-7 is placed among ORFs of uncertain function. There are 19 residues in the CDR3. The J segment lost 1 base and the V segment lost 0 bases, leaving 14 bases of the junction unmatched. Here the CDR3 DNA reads TGTGCCAGCAGTTACTCGATACAGGGGCGCCCGAAAAAGAACACTGAAGCTTTCTTT. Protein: CASSYSIQGRPKKNTEAFF.

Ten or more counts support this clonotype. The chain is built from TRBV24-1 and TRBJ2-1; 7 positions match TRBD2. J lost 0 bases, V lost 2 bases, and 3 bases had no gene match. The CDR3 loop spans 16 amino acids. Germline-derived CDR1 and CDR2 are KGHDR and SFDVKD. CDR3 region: CATSDSVAGSYNEQFF. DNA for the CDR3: TGTGCCACCAGTGATTCGGTAGCGGGCTCCTACAATGAGCAGTTCTTC.

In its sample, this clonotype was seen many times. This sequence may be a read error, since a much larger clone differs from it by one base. CDR3 nucleotide sequence: TGTGCCAGCAGGGCTACAGGGAGAAAGGGGTACGAGCAGTGCTTC. Translation gives CASRATGRKGYEQCF. The chain is built from TRBV12-3 or TRBV12-4 and TRBJ2-7, with a weak D call TRBD1 (6 bases). The CDR3 has 15 amino acids.